This record covers a single TCR beta chain. There is no known antigen for this receptor. No much larger clonotype is one base removed from it; base qualities were not supplied. Reads for this sample came from an Illumina NovaSeq 6000. TCRalpha and TCRbeta cDNA libraries were constructed by 5'RACE with constant-segment primers, with sample barcodes and unique molecular identifiers being introduced. Trizol reagent was used to extract RNA from every sample. Libraries were amplified in two PCR steps, with a second sample barcode and Illumina TruSeq adapters added in the second step. Sequencing of the libraries was done on an Illumina NovaSeq, producing 2 x 150 bp paired-end reads. In the paper's pipeline: The reads were demultiplexed and collapsed into UMI-guided consensus sequences using migec v1.2.7. With mixcr v2.1.11, UMI consensuses were aligned to TRA and TRB V and J templates and assembled into clonotypes. A clonotype was counted as expanded or contracted only when both edgeR and NoisET called the clonotype significant, with the noise models trained on biological replicates. For edgeR calls, the cutoffs were a false discovery rate-adjusted p below 0.01 and a log2 fold-change threshold of 1. As an exploratory analysis of dynamics, max-normalized trajectories of the 1000 most abundant clonotypes were examined by PCA with hierarchical clustering. Separately sequenced CD4+ and CD8+ repertoires were used to assign the CD4 or CD8 phenotype of responding clones. The public sequencing data were trimmed at Q25 with fastp and processed into clonotypes with MiXCR by TCRdb, which kept only in-frame beta chains. Rows with a matching CDR3 protein are joined into one entry that keeps the most common DNA and genes. These V and J calls originate from TCRdb's pipeline instead of the authors' own analysis. Present in this sample are 350,000 to 500,000 distinct CDR3 sequences, roughly a quarter of which were seen just once. 13% of the sample is held by the ten biggest clonotypes.

Ficoll-Paque density gradient centrifugation was the method used to isolate PBMCs. The sample comes from a study of T-cell memory formation after mild COVID-19 (dated by TCRdb to the early 2020s). Regarding the complete study: Most TCR sequence clusters were specific to one of the two donors. The cohort was made up of two young adult volunteers, one female and one male, who were previously healthy. In a couple of donors, T-cell clones that expanded and contracted after mild COVID-19 were tracked by sequencing TCRalpha and TCRbeta repertoires over time. The investigation overall reported the following: Some responding clones were detected in pre-infection memory, suggesting pre-existing cross-reactive memory T cells joined the SARS-CoV-2 response. Clones that contracted from day 15 to 85 showed balanced CD4/CD8 phenotypes, whereas a second wave of clones that expanded from day 15 to 37 leaned towards CD4+. Contracting CD4+ clones turned up mainly in the CM and EM memory subsets, whereas EMRA was where CD8+ clones were enriched. The second-wave clones that peaked on day 37 were not confirmed to be SARS-CoV-2 specific. Only a couple of mild cases were covered by the study, and larger cohorts that include severe cases with pre-infection samples were considered necessary.

Sequencing was performed on PBMCs or a T cell subset sorted from them (not recorded which). The sequence was obtained from an adult woman who had mild COVID-19 (a few samples of this study predate the infection). The sample titles of this study are shuffled in the database, so cell type and time point are left out; the donor was told from shared clones.

At the DNA level, the sequence is TGTGCCAGCCGACGGGACGGCAATCAGCCCCAGCATTTT. The translation is CASRRDGNQPQHF. Recombination linked TRBV7-2 to TRBJ1-5, with TRBD1 perhaps the D gene, on 5 matching bases. CDR1 and CDR2, looked up from the germline V gene, are SGHTA and FQGNSA. Measured from the cysteine to the phenylalanine, the CDR3 is 13 residues long. Only the CDR3 DNA is retained, 39 bases long and in frame from the first base. V loses 8 bases, J loses 2 bases, and the germline ends lie 10 bases apart.